This TCR beta chain appears in the sequencing data of a study of read filtering for tumor transcriptome and immune sequencing (dated by TCRdb to 2019 to 2021). Context from the whole study: Of the patients in the cohort, about 17 were male and 11 to 15 were female, and their mean age was about 72 years, with a range of roughly 45 to 80. Whole-transcriptome libraries were prepared with the TruSeq RNA Access Library Prep Kit after DNase treatment. TCR-region mapped reads per sample ranged from about 3.5 to 10.27 million with IR-seq versus only roughly 80 to 1273 with RNA-seq. Using the same bone marrow samples, the study ran both targeted immune repertoire sequencing and bulk whole-transcriptome sequencing and then compared the TCR repertoires from each method. By revised international staging, under 10 patients were R-ISS I, fewer than 20 were R-ISS II and 7 were R-ISS III. As a main aim, a read-filtering strategy for immune repertoire data was addressed, with the specific question being whether clonotypes supported by a single read should be removed. Broader findings and caveats from the paper: Compared with RNA-seq, IR-seq captured clonotypes at much greater depth and more reliably, and a smaller IR-seq throughput was enough to identify most of the shared clonotypes. In IR-seq, roughly 79% of clonotypes but roughly 3.5% of total reads were represented by single-read clonotypes, whereas in RNA-seq, about 70% of clonotypes and roughly 44% of reads were represented by single-read clonotypes. Rather than purified T cells, the sorted CD138-negative fraction was a mixed bone marrow immune population. The correlation between IR-seq and RNA-seq shared clonotype proportions was increased by removal of single-read clonotypes.

From the germline V gene (reference sequence), CDR1 is LNHDA and CDR2 is SQIVND. The CDR3 holds 14 amino acids from the cysteine to the phenylalanine. The only DNA kept is the CDR3, 42 bases in frame from the first base. V lost 2 bases and J lost 6 bases; the stretch between them is 13 bases long. As regards this clonotype: Its antigen is still unknown. Base qualities are not recorded, but no much larger clone differs from it by a single base.

TCR libraries were constructed from 350 to 400 ng RNA using the Immunoverse kit, and molecular barcoded adaptors covering alpha/delta and beta/gamma chains were employed. TCR library preparation used the same RNA that was used for transcriptome sequencing. Sequencing of the TCR libraries was done on an Illumina HiSeq 4000 with 2 x 150 cycles. On the authors' methods: MiXCR aligned TCR reads to human V, D, J and C references and assembled the aligned reads into CDR3 clonotypes, with quality filtering and error correction included. Clonotype counts and gene usage diversity were analyzed with the tcR package in R. Raw mapping reads were checked after the RNA-seq reads had been mapped by STAR aligner version 2.5.3a onto the human GRCh37 genome. To test how sequencing depth affects detected clonotypes, IR-seq fastq files were randomly downsampled with Seqtk 1.3. TCRdb cleaned the public reads at Q25 with fastp, built clones with MiXCR and kept in-frame beta chains. Rows with a matching CDR3 protein are joined into one entry that keeps the most common DNA and genes. These V and J calls rely on TCRdb rather than the paper's analysis. The sample table shows around 130,000 distinct CDR3 sequences, and 10% to 15% are seen once. In total, the top ten clones hold 11% of the sample.

Each patient had bone marrow sampled at the time of active disease. Ficoll-Hypaque density gradient centrifugation was used to isolate bone marrow mononuclear cells. Myeloma plasma cells were removed and CD138-negative cells were collected by negative selection after labeling with CD138 magnetic microbeads on a MACS separator. Flow cytometry with CD138 antibodies on an Attune NxT was used to check how pure the isolated cells were. TRIzol reagent was used to extract total RNA, which was then quantified with a NanoDrop spectrophotometer. Paired RNA-seq and IR-seq were performed on each patient's CD138-negative bone marrow sample.

The sample taken for sequencing was a population of CD138-negative cells sorted from bone marrow. The cell subset or site label, as the study defines it: bone marrow mononuclear cells depleted of CD138+ plasma/myeloma cells by negative magnetic selection. This sequence uses TRBV19 and TRBJ1-1; the D gene cannot be resolved reliably. The sequence was collected from a donor at least 40 years old with multiple myeloma. The encoded CDR3 is CASSIRVEPPEAFF. The nucleotide sequence reads TGTGCCAGTAGTATAAGAGTCGAGCCACCTGAAGCTTTCTTT.